These 9 T cell receptor beta chains originate from one sample sequenced in a study of regulatory T cells in long-lasting Graves disease (dated by TCRdb to the early 2020s). Reading the label with the study, this specimen's time point is: persistent/refractory GD, antithyroid drugs over 5 years with positive TRAb. For both TCR sequencing and RNA sequencing, RNA was extracted from PBMCs using TRIzol. The library was obtained by multiplex PCR. These reads were obtained on an Illumina HiSeq 4000. CDR3 regions were amplified by Arm-PCR with iRepertoire HTBI primers to construct TCR beta libraries. TCRdb applied fastp at Q25 and MiXCR to the public reads, then kept only in-frame beta chains. Rows matching on CDR3 protein sequence are summarized as one entry with the most common DNA and genes. This sample comprises a few hundred thousand distinct CDR3 sequences, 20% to 25% of them detected only once. The top ten hold 25% to 30% of the sample.

The sample consisted of peripheral blood mononuclear cells (PBMCs), taken when the disease was refractory, from a patient treated with antithyroid drugs. These receptors originate from a woman aged 40 to 55 with Graves disease. Donor details come from another sample of the same person, matched by shared clones.

This clonotype has just a few counts. The chain employs TRBV19 and TRBJ2-2; D may be TRBD2 (5 bases). The CDR3 covers 14 residues. V was shortened by 5 bases and J by 5 bases, with 12 bases between the two germline ends. Germline CDR1 LNHDA, CDR2 SQIVND (reference sequence). CDR3 bases: TGTGCCAGTAGTTCCGGGGAGAGTACCGGGGAGCTGTTTTTT. Protein sequence: CASSSGESTGELFF.

This clonotype was seen at least ten times. V is TRBV20-1 and J is TRBJ2-4; D remains ambiguous. V was clipped by 6 bases and J by 2 bases, with 14 bases between them. The CDR3 is made up of 14 amino acids. Germline CDR1 DFQATT, CDR2 SNEGSKA (reference sequence). CDR3 residues: CSAPRLNPKNIQYF. DNA of the CDR3: TGCAGTGCGCCTCGACTGAATCCCAAAAACATTCAGTACTTC.

In its sample, this clonotype was seen many times. The CDR3 protein is CASSYTRQGGPTNTEAFF. As DNA, the CDR3 is TGTGCCAGCAGTTACACCAGACAGGGGGGGCCCACGAACACTGAAGCTTTCTTT. The chain links TRBV6-5 to TRBJ1-1; TRBD1 aligns across 9 bases. V shed 2 bases, J shed 1 base, and the junction held 11 bases outside the gene matches. Germline V lookup: CDR1 MNHEY, CDR2 SVGAGI. The CDR3 has 18 amino acids.

There are many counts of this clonotype. The genes are TRBV10-3 and TRBJ2-7; TRBD1 agrees at 9 bases. The J segment lost 5 bases and the V segment lost 6 bases, leaving 2 bases of the junction unmatched. CDR3 length equals 12 residues. Germline CDR1 and CDR2: ENHRY and SYGVKD. CDR3 region: CAIRGQGNEQYF. Here the CDR3 DNA reads TGTGCCATCAGAGGACAGGGGAACGAGCAGTACTTC.

This clonotype appeared a few times. The chain carries TRBV6-6 and TRBJ2-7, with 10 bases aligning to TRBD1. Germline V CDR1 and CDR2: MNHNY, SVGAGI (reference sequence). Trimming took 0 bases from V and 2 from J; bases not matched to a gene: 4. The CDR3 spans 16 residues. The CDR3 region is CASSYSLGTGAYEQYF. As DNA, the CDR3 is TGTGCCAGCAGTTACTCGTTAGGGACAGGGGCCTACGAGCAGTACTTC.

This clonotype was observed a few times. The rearrangement joins TRBV6-2 or TRBV6-3 to TRBJ1-4, with D unresolved. Germline assignment: CDR1 MNHEY and CDR2 SVGEGT. CDR3 length equals 14 residues. V gave up 2 bases and J gave up 8 bases, with 12 bases separating them. The CDR3 DNA sequence: TGTGCCAGCAGTTACCCCGCTCAAAACGAAAAACTGTTTTTT. Translating it yields CASSYPAQNEKLFF.

The chain joins TRBV7-2 to TRBJ1-5, with 7 bases that match TRBD1. V was clipped by 5 bases and J by 7 bases; unmatched bases: 14. Looked up from germline, CDR1 is SGHTA and CDR2 is FQGNSA. The CDR3 runs 16 residues. As DNA, the CDR3 is TGTGCCAGCAGCCCGGACACAGGGGTGGATGGGCAGCCCCAGCATTTT. Translated, it gives CASSPDTGVDGQPQHF.

This clonotype has ten or more counts. The rearrangement links TRBV6-1 to TRBJ2-7, with D tentatively TRBD2 (5 bases). Trimming left V 10 bases short and J 2 bases short, with 12 bases between. Germline lookup yields CDR1 MNHNS and CDR2 SASEGT. The CDR3 loop spans 12 amino acids. CDR3 DNA: TGTGCCACCCGACGGGGTCCCTACGAGCAGTACTTC. It translates to CATRRGPYEQYF.

In its sample, this clonotype was seen many times. The chain employs TRBV28 and TRBJ1-5; perhaps TRBD1 as D (5 bases). In germline, CDR1 is MDHEN, CDR2 SYDVKM. Trimming pared 6 bases from V and 4 bases from J, leaving 13 bases between. CDR3 size: 14 residues. CDR3 in DNA: TGTGCCAGCAGGGGGTCAGGGCTTAATCAGCCCCAGCATTTT. This translates into CASRGSGLNQPQHF.